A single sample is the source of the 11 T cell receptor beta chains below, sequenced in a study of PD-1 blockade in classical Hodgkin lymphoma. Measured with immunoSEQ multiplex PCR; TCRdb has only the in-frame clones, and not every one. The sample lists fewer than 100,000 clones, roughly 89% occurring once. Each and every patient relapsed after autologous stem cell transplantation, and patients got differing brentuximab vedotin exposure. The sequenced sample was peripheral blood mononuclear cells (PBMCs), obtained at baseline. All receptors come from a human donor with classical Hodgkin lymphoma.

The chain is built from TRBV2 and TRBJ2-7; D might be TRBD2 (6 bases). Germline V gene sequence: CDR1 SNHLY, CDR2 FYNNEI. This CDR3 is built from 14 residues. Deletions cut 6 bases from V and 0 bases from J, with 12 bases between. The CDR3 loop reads CASSVISGSYEQYF. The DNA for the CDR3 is TGTGCCAGCAGCGTTATTAGCGGCTCCTACGAGCAGTACTTC.

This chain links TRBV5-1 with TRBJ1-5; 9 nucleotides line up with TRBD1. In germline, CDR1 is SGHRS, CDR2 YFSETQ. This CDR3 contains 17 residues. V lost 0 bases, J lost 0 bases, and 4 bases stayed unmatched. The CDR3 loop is CASSLGTGATSNQPQHF. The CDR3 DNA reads TGCGCCAGCAGCTTGGGGACAGGGGCCACTAGCAATCAGCCCCAGCATTTT.

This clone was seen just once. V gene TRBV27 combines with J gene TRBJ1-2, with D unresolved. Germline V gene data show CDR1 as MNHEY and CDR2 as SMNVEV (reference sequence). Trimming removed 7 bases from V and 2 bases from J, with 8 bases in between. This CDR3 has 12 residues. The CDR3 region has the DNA TGTGCCAGCAAAAACTTGAACTATGGCTACACCTTC. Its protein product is CASKNLNYGYTF.

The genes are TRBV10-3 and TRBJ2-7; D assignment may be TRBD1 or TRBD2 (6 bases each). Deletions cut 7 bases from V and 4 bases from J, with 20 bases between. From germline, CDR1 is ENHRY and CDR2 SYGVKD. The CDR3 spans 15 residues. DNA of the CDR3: TGTGCCATCAAAGGGGGGTCAGGGGATGGGTACGAGCAGTACTTC. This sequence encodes CAIKGGSGDGYEQYF.

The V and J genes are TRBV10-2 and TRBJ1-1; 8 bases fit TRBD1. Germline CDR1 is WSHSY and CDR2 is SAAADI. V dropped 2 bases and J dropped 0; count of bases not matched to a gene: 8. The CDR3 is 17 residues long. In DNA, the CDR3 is TGCGCCAGCAGTGAGGAGGGACAGGAGATCATGAACACTGAAGCTTTCTTT. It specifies CASSEEGQEIMNTEAFF.

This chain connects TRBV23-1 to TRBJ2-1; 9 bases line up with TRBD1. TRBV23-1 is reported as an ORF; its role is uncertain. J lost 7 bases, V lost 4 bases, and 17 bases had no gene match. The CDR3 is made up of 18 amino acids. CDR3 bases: TGCGCCAGCAGTCGAAAGGGACAGGGAGGGGTACGGAGGAATGAGCAGTTCTTC. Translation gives CASSRKGQGGVRRNEQFF.

CDR3 sequence reads: CASSLSWNEQYF. The CDR3 nucleotides are TGTGCCAGCAGCCTTAGTTGGAACGAGCAGTACTTC. The V and J genes are TRBV5-6 and TRBJ2-7, with unresolved D. Trimming removed 4 bases at V and 5 bases at J, with 10 bases between. This CDR3 is 12 amino acids long. The germline V gene encodes CDR1 SGHDT and CDR2 YYEEEE.

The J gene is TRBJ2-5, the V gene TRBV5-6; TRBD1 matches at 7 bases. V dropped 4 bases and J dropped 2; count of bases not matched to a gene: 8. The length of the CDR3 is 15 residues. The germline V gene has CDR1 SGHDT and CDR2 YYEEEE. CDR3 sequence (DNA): TGTGCCAGCAGCCCTGTCGGGACAGAGCAAGAGACCCAGTACTTC. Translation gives CASSPVGTEQETQYF.

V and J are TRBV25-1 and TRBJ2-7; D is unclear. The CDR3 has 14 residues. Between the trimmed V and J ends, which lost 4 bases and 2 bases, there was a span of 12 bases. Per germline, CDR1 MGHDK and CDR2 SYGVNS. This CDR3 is CASSGRADPYEQYF. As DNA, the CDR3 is TGTGCCAGCAGTGGGAGAGCTGATCCCTACGAGCAGTACTTC.

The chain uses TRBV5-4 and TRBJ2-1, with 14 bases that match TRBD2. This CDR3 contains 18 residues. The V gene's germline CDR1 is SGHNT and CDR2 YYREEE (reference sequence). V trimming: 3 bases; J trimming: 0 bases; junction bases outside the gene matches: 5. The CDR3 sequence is CASSSGLAGVGSYNEQFF. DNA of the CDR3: TGTGCCAGCAGCTCGGGACTAGCGGGAGTGGGCTCCTACAATGAGCAGTTCTTC.

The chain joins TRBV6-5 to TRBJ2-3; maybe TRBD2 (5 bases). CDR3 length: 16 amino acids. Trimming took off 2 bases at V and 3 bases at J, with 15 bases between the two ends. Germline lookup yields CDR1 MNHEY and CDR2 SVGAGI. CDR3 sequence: CASSYRTPMGTDTQYF. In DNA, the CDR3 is TGTGCCAGCAGTTACCGGACTCCCATGGGAACAGATACGCAGTATTTT.